The T cell receptor beta chain under discussion was sequenced for a study of post-analysis software for immune sequencing data (dated by TCRdb to 2014 to 2015). Turning to the overall study: The recorded disease courses included relapsing-remitting, secondary progressive and progressive-relapsing multiple sclerosis, and some patients had no subtype annotation. The patient repertoires were set against around eleven previously published healthy control repertoires from donors whose ages ranged from 6 to 25 years. A subset of samples was prepared in parallel using single-end sample barcoding, then pooled and co-amplified after Illumina adapter ligation.

Libraries were built with PCR. Instrument used: Illumina HiSeq 2500. To reduce PCR and sequencing biases, unique molecular identifiers were incorporated into the TCR beta cDNA libraries. Every 1 to 10 million input T cells yielded approximately 500,000 cDNA molecules, meaning each molecule approximated one T cell. The patient libraries were prepared and sequenced using the same protocol as the earlier healthy control dataset. Within a given batch, samples were prepared together, multiplexed and sequenced on the same HiSeq lane. The paper's data handling went like this. Raw barcoded reads were processed with MIGEC, discarding single-read molecular identifier groups before consensus assembly and CDR3 extraction. Clonotype tables were post-analysed with VDJtools, and diversity was normalized by down-sampling all datasets to the smallest sample size. In repertoire overlap clustering, CDR3 amino acid sequences, but not nucleotide sequences, were matched to correct batch-related cross-sample contamination. The public reads were quality trimmed at Q25 with fastp and then assembled into clones with MiXCR by TCRdb, keeping productive beta chains. CDR3 protein sequences are deduplicated, and each keeps its most common genes and DNA. TCRdb's processing, not the study's, gives the V and J calls here. Recorded for this sample are hundreds of thousands of distinct CDR3 sequences; 25% to 30% of them occurred a single time. The ten largest clones take up around 0.56% of the sample.

The CDR3 numbers 14 residues from cysteine through phenylalanine. Kept here is only the CDR3 DNA, which spans 42 bases and is read in frame from base 1. CDR1 and CDR2 are drawn from the germline V gene: SGHTA, FQGNSA. To demonstrate the VDJtools post-analysis software, the study profiled TCR beta repertoires from the peripheral blood of about 13 young patients with multiple sclerosis. Multiple sclerosis patients were children and adolescents aged 6 to 15 years. General findings and caveats noted by the study authors: Significantly higher frequencies in patients than in controls were found for five or six TRBV segments, including TRBV5-6, TRBV5-1 and TRBV20-1. Direct clustering with F measure showed strong co-clustering of samples prepared in the same batch, prompting a batch-effect correction. The control group was slightly older than the multiple sclerosis patient group. Significantly lower normalized Chao1 diversity was found in multiple sclerosis patients than in controls, suggesting substantial peripheral T-cell clonal expansion.

This clonotype was seen many times. The antigen this receptor binds is unknown. One end of the junction is discordant with germline, which a read error may explain. Recombination connected TRBV7-2 to TRBJ2-5, with TRBD2 tentatively as D gene (7 bases match). The specimen sequenced was blood. This receptor was obtained from a girl aged 10 to 17 with multiple sclerosis. The CDR3 loop reads CASSLGGPQETQYF. The DNA sequence is TGCGCCAGCAGCCTCGGGGGGCCGCAAGAGACCCAGTACTTC.